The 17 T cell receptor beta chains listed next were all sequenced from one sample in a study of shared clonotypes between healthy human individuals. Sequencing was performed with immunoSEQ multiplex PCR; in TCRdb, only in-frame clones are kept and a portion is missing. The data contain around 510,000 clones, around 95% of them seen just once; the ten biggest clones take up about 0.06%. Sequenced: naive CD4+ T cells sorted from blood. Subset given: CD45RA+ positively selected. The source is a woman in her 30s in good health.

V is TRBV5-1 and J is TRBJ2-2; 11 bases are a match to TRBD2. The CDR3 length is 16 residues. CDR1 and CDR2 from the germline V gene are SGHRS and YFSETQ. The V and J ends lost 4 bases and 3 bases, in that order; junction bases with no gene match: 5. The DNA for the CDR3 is TGCGCCAGCAGCGGCCCGGGACTAGCGGACACCGGGGAGCTGTTTTTT. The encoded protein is CASSGPGLADTGELFF.

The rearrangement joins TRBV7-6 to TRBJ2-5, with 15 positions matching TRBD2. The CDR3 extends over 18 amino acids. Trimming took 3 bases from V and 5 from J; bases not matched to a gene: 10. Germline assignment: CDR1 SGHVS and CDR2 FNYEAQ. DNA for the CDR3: TGTGCCAGCAGCTTGCCCAGGACTAGCGGGAGGGCCGCCGAGACCCAGTACTTC. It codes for CASSLPRTSGRAAETQYF.

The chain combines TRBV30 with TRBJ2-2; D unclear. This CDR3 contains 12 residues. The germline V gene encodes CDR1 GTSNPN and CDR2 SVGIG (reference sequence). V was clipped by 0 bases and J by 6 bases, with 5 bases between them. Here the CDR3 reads CAWSVPPGELFF. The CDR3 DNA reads TGTGCCTGGAGTGTACCGCCCGGGGAGCTGTTTTTT.

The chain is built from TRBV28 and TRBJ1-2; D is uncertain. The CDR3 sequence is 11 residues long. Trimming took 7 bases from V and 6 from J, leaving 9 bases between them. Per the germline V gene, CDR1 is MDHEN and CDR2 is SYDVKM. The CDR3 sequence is CASISENGYTF. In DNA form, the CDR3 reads TGTGCCAGCATTTCCGAAAATGGCTACACCTTC.

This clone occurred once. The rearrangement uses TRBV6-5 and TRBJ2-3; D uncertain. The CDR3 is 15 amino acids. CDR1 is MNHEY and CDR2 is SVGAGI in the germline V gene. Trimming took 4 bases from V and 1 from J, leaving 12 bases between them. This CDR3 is CASSSTGLRTDTQYF. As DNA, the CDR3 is TGTGCCAGCAGTTCGACCGGGTTACGCACAGATACGCAGTATTTT.

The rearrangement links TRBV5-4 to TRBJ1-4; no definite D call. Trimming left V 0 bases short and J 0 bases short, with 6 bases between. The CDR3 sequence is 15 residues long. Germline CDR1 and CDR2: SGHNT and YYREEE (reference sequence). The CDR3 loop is CASSLDSATNEKLFF. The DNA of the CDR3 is TGTGCCAGCAGCTTGGATTCTGCAACTAATGAAAAACTGTTTTTT.

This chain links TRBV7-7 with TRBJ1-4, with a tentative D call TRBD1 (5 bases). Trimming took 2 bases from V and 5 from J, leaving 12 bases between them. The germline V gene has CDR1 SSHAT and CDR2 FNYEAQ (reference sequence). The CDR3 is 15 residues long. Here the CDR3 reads CASSLTTAVNEKLFF. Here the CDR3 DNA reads TGTGCCAGCAGCTTAACGACAGCTGTCAATGAAAAACTGTTTTTT.

This CDR3 reads CASSQGTASNTEAFF. CDR3 in DNA: TGCGCCAGCAGCCAAGGGACAGCCAGCAACACTGAAGCTTTCTTT. The rearrangement joins TRBV4-1 to TRBJ1-1, with a possible D match to TRBD1 (6 bases). This CDR3 is 15 amino acids long. Trimming cost V 1 base and J 2 bases, with 11 bases left between them. Germline V gene lookup returns CDR1 MGHRA and CDR2 YSYEKL.

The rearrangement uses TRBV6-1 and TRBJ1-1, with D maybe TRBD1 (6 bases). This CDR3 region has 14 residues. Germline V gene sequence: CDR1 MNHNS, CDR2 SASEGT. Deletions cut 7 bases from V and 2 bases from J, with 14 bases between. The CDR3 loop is CASTDLGGNTEAFF. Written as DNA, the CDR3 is TGTGCCAGCACCGACCTCGGGGGCAACACTGAAGCTTTCTTT.

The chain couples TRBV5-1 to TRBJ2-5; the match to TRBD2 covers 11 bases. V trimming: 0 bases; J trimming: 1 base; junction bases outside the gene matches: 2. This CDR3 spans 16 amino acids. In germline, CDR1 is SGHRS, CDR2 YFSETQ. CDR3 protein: CASSLGLAGSQETQYF. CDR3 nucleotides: TGCGCCAGCAGCTTGGGACTAGCGGGATCCCAAGAGACCCAGTACTTC.

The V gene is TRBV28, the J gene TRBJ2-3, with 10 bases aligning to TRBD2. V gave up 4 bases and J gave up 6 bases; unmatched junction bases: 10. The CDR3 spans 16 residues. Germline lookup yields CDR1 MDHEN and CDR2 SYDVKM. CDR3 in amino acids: CASSSASGRERDTQYF. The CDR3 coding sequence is TGTGCCAGCAGTTCGGCTAGCGGGAGAGAACGGGATACGCAGTATTTT.

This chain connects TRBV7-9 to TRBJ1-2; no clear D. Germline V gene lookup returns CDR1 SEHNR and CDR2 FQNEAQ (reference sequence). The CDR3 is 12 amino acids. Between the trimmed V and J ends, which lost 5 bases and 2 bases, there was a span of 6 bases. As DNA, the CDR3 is TGTGCCAGCAGCCGTGAGAACTATGGCTACACCTTC. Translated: CASSRENYGYTF.

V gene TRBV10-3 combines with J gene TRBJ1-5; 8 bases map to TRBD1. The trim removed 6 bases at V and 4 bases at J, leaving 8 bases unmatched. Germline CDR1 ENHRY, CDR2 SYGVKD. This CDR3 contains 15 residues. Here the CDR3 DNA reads TGTGCCATCAGCCTGGGGACAGGTGGGAATCAGCCCCAGCATTTT. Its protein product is CAISLGTGGNQPQHF.

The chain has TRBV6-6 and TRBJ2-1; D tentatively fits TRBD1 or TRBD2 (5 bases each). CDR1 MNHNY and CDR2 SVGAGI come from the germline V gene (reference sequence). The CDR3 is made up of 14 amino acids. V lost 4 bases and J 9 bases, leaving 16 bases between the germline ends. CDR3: CASSSGTLGAEQFF. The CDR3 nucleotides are TGTGCCAGCAGTTCCGGGACCTTAGGGGCTGAGCAGTTCTTC.

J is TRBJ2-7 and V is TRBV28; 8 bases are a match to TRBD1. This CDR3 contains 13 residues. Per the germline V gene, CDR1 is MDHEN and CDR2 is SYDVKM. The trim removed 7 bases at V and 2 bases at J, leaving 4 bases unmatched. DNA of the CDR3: TGTGCCAGCAATAGACAGGGGACCTACGAGCAGTACTTC. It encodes CASNRQGTYEQYF.

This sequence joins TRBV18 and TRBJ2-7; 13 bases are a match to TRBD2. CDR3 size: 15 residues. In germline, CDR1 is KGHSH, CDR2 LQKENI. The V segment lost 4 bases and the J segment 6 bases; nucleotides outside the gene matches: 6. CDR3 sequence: CASSLGLAGVSEQYF. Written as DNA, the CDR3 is TGTGCCAGCTCACTCGGACTAGCGGGAGTTAGCGAGCAGTACTTC. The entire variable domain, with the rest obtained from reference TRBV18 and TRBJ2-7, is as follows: NAGVMQNPRHLVRRRGQEARLRCSPMKGHSHVYWYRQLPEEGLKFMVYLQKENIIDESGMPKERFSAEFPKEGPSILRIQQVVRGDSAAYFCASSLGLAGVSEQYFGPGTRLTVT.

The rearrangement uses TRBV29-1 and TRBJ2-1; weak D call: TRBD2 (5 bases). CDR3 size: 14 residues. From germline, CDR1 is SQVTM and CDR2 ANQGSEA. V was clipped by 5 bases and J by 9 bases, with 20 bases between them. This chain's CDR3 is CSVTGSSGLGEQFF. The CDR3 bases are TGCAGCGTTACCGGTTCCTCCGGACTGGGTGAGCAGTTCTTC.